Ten or more counts support the clone carrying this T cell receptor (beta chain). What it recognizes is unknown. Germline assignment: CDR1 SGHRS and CDR2 YFSETQ. The CDR3 runs to 14 residues. Unmatched junction bases numbered 9, after V lost 4 bases and J lost 7 bases. This record comes from a study of T cells in Graves' hyperthyroidism and ophthalmopathy. Overall study findings and caveats: For ophthalmopathy, model prediction preceded onset by a median 6.5 months. In blood, most of the thyroid clonotypes expanded above 0.001 were also present.

RNA transcripts served as the template for amplifying TCR beta CDR3 regions. When the TCR CDR3 underwent first-round RT-PCR, the HTBI primer set was used. Via MiXCR, TCRdb re-called the multiplex PCR reads, giving one row per CDR3 protein. This sample has a few hundred thousand distinct CDR3 sequences, with less than 15% found just once. The specimen was blood. The chain recombines TRBV5-1 with TRBJ1-1, with 8 positions matching TRBD1. The receptor was isolated from a woman aged 40 to 49 with Graves' hyperthyroidism. The chain's CDR3 is CASSARQGSGEAFF. The CDR3 nucleotides read TGCGCCAGCAGCGCCCGACAGGGGTCTGGTGAAGCTTTCTTT.